This TCR beta chain is from a study of PD-1 blockade in classical Hodgkin lymphoma. Generated by immunoSEQ multiplex PCR, the TCRdb table keeps only in-frame clones and is missing some. The data show under 95,000 clones, about nine tenths seen once. The patients all showed relapse after autologous stem cell transplantation, while their brentuximab vedotin exposure varied. The sequences come from peripheral blood mononuclear cells (PBMCs), collected before the second cycle of nivolumab. The sequence derives from a human donor with classical Hodgkin lymphoma.

The CDR3 DNA follows: TGTGCCAGCAGCGTAGATAGCGGGAGGGCCGGGTCGGATACGCAGTATTTT. This translates into CASSVDSGRAGSDTQYF. The rearrangement joins TRBV9 to TRBJ2-3; TRBD2 matches at 11 bases. CDR1 and CDR2 (germline): SGDLS, YYNGEE. After removal of 0 bases from V and 6 bases from J, the junction contained 9 bases not matched to a gene. The CDR3 runs 17 residues. The variable domain in full, completed from reference TRBV9 and TRBJ2-3, reads DSGVTQTPKHLITATGQRVTLRCSPRSGDLSVYWYQQSLDQGLQFLIQYYNGEERAKGNILERFSAQQFPDLHSELNLSSLELGDSALYFCASSVDSGRAGSDTQYFGPGTRLTVL.